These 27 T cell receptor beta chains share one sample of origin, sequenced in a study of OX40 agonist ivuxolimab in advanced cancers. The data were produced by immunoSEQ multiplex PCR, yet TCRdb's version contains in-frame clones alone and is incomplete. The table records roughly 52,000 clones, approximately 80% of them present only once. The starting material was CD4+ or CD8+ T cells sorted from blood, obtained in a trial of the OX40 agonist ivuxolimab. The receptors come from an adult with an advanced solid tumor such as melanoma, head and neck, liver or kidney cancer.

CDR3 region: CASSSGDSYGYTF. The CDR3 DNA is TGTGCCAGCAGCTCCGGGGACAGCTATGGCTACACCTTC. The chain employs TRBV7-9 and TRBJ1-2; TRBD1 matches at 7 bases. Germline CDR1 SEHNR, CDR2 FQNEAQ (reference sequence). The CDR3 length is 13 residues. With V trimmed by 4 bases and J by 4 bases, 3 bases remained unmatched. Using reference TRBV7-9 and TRBJ1-2 for the parts outside the CDR3, the full variable domain is DTGVSQNPRHKITKRGQNVTFRCDPISEHNRLYWYRQTLGQGPEFLTYFQNEAQLEKSRLLSDRFSAERPKGSFSTLEIQRTEQGDSAMYLCASSSGDSYGYTFGSGTRLTVV.

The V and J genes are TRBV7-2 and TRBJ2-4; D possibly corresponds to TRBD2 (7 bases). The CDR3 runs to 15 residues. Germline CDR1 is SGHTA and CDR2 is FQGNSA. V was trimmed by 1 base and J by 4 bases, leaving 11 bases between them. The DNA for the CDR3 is TGTGCCAGCAGCTTAGGAGGGGGGGTGAAAAACATTCAGTACTTC. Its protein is CASSLGGGVKNIQYF. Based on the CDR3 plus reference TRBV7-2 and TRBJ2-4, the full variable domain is GAGVSQSPSNKVTEKGKDVELRCDPISGHTALYWYRQSLGQGLEFLIYFQGNSAPDKSGLPSDRFSAERTGGSVSTLTIQRTQQEDSAVYLCASSLGGGVKNIQYFGAGTRLSVL.

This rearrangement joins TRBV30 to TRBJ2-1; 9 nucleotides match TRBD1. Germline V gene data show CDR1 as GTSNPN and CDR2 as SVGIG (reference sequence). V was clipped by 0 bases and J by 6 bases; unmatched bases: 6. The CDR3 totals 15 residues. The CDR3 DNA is TGTGCCTGGAGTGTAGTGGGGACAGGGAGCAATGAGCAGTTCTTC. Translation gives CAWSVVGTGSNEQFF.

Here the CDR3 reads CASSREPGGDRRLDTF. CDR3 nucleotides: TGTGCCAGCAGCCGGGAGCCCGGAGGGGACCGCCGGCTCGACACCTTC. V is TRBV9 and J is TRBJ1-2; perhaps TRBD1 as D (5 bases). The germline gives CDR1 SGDLS, CDR2 YYNGEE. Trimming removed 4 bases from V and 12 bases from J, with 28 bases in between. This CDR3 region has 16 residues.

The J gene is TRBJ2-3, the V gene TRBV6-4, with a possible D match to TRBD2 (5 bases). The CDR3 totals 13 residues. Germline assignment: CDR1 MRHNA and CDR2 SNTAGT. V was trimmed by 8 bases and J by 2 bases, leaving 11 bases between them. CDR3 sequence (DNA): TGTGCCAGCTCTTCGGGATTCACAGATACGCAGTATTTT. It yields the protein CASSSGFTDTQYF.

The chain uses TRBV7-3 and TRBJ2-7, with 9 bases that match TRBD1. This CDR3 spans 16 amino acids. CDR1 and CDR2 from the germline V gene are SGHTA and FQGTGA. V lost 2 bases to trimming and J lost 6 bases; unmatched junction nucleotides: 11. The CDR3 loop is CASSLAGNRGPTEQYF. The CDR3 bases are TGTGCCAGCAGCTTAGCGGGGAACAGGGGGCCGACCGAGCAGTACTTC.

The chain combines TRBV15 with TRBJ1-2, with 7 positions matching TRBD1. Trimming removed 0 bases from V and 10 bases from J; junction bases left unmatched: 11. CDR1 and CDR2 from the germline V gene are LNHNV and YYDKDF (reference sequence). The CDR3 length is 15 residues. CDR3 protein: CATSRDLSDRPTYTF. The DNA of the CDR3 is TGTGCCACCAGCAGAGACCTCTCGGACAGGCCCACCTACACCTTC.

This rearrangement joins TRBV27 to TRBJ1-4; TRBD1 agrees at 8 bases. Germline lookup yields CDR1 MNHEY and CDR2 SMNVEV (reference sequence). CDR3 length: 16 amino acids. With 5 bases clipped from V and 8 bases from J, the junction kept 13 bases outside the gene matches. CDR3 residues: CASSLETGARVEKLFF. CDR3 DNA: TGTGCCAGCAGTCTAGAGACAGGGGCGCGGGTAGAAAAACTGTTTTTT. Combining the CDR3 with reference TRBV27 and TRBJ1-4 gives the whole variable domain EAQVTQNPRYLITVTGKKLTVTCSQNMNHEYMSWYRQDPGLGLRQIYYSMNVEVTDKGDVPEGYKVSRKEKRNFPLILESPSPNQTSLYFCASSLETGARVEKLFFGSGTQLSVL.

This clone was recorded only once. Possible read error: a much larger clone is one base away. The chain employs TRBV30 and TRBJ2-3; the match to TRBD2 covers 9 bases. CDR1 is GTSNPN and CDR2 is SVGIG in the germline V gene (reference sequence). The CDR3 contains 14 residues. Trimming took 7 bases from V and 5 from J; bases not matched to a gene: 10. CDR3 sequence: CASSLGLARDTQYF. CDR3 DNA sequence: TGTGCCTCTAGTCTGGGACTAGCAAGAGATACGCAGTATTTT.

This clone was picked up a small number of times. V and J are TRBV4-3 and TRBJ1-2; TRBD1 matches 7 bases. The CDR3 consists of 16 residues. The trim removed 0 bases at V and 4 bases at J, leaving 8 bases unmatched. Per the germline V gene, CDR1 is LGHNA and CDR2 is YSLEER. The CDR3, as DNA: TGCGCCAGCAGCCAAGAGGCAGGGGGGGAGGTCTATGGCTACACCTTC. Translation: CASSQEAGGEVYGYTF.

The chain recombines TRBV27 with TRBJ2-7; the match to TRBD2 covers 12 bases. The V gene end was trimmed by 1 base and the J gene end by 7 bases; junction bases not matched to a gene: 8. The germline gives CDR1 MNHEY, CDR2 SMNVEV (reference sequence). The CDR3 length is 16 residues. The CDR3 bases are TGTGCCAGCAGTTTATGGGGGACTAGCGGGTTTAAAGAGCAGTACTTC. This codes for CASSLWGTSGFKEQYF.

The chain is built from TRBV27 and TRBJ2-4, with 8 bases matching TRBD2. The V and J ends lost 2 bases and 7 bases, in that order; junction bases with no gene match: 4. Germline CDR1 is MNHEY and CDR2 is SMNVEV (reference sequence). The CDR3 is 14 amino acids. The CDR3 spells CASSLRGGLNIQYF. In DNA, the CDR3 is TGTGCCAGCAGTTTACGGGGGGGCCTCAACATTCAGTACTTC.

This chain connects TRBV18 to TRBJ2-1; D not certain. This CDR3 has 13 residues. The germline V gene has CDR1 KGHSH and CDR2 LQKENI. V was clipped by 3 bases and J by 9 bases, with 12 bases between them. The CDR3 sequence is CASSPAFLAEQFF. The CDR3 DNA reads TGTGCCAGCTCACCCGCCTTCTTGGCTGAGCAGTTCTTC.

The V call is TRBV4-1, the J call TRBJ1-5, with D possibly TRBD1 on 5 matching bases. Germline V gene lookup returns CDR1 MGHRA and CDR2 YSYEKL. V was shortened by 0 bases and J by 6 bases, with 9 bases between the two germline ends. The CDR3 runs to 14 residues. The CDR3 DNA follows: TGCGCCAGCAGCCAAGATGGCAGGGCTCAGCCCCAGCATTTT. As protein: CASSQDGRAQPQHF.

CDR3: CASSQGLAGGTDTQYF. The CDR3 DNA follows: TGTGCCAGCAGCCAAGGGCTAGCGGGAGGGACAGATACGCAGTATTTT. The chain employs TRBV4-2 and TRBJ2-3; 12 positions agree with TRBD2. J gave up 3 bases and V 1 base, and 2 bases lay outside the gene matches. Germline values: CDR1 LGHNA, CDR2 YNFKEQ. The CDR3 totals 16 residues.

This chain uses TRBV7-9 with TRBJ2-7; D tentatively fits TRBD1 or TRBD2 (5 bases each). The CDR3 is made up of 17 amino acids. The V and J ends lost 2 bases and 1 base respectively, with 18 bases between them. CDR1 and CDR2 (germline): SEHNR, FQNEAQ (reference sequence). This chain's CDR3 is CASSLTGTGPGSYEQYF. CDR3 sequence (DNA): TGTGCCAGCAGCTTAACCGGGACGGGCCCGGGGTCCTACGAGCAGTACTTC. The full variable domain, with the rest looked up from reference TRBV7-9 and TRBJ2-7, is DTGVSQNPRHKITKRGQNVTFRCDPISEHNRLYWYRQTLGQGPEFLTYFQNEAQLEKSRLLSDRFSAERPKGSFSTLEIQRTEQGDSAMYLCASSLTGTGPGSYEQYFGPGTRLTVT.

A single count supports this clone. CDR3 amino acids: CASSLKGTQNTEAFF. In DNA, the CDR3 is TGTGCCAGCAGTTTAAAGGGGACGCAGAACACTGAAGCTTTCTTT. V gene TRBV27 combines with J gene TRBJ1-1; the D gene is possibly TRBD1 (5 bases). The germline CDR1 and CDR2 sequences are MNHEY and SMNVEV (reference sequence). The V and J ends lost 2 bases and 1 base respectively, with 11 bases between them. This CDR3 has 15 residues.

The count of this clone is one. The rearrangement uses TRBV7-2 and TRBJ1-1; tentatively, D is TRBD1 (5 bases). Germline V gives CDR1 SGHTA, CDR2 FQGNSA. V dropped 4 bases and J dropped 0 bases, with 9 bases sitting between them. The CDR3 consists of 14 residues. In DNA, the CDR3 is TGTGCCAGCAGCTCACAGGCCTTGAACACTGAAGCTTTCTTT. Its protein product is CASSSQALNTEAFF.

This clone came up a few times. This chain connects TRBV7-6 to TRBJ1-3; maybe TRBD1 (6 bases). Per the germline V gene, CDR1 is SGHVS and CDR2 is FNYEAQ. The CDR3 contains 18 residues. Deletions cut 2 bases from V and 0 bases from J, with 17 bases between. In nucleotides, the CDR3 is TGTGCCAGCAGCTTAACAGAGGGTACAGGGAGCTCTGGAAACACCATATATTTT. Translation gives CASSLTEGTGSSGNTIYF.

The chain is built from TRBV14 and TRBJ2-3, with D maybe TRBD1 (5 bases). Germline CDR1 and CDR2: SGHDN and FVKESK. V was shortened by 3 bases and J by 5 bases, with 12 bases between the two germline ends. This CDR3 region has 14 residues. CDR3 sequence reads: CASSQIDRGDTQYF. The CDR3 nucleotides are TGTGCCAGCAGCCAGATAGACAGAGGAGATACGCAGTATTTT.

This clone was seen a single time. The CDR3: CASSFPGQGYNTEAFF. Written as DNA, the CDR3 is TGTGCCAGCAGCTTCCCTGGACAGGGCTATAACACTGAAGCTTTCTTT. The V call is TRBV4-2, the J call TRBJ1-1; 8 bases line up with TRBD1. Looked up from germline, CDR1 is LGHNA and CDR2 is YNFKEQ. The CDR3 is 16 residues long. J lost 2 bases, V lost 5 bases, and 10 bases had no gene match.

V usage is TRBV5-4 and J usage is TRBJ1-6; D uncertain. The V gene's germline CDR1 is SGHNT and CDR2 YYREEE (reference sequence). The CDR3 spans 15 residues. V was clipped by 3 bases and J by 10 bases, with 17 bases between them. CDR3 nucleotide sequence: TGTGCCAGCAGCTATTGGGCCCTCGAGGGCTCACCCCTCCACTTT. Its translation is CASSYWALEGSPLHF. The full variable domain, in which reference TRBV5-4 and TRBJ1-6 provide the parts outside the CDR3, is ETGVTQSPTHLIKTRGQQVTLRCSSQSGHNTVSWYQQALGQGPQFIFQYYREEENGRGNFPPRFSGLQFPNYSSELNVNALELDDSALYLCASSYWALEGSPLHFGNGTRLTVT.

The chain's CDR3 is CASSGKRFHTGELFF. The CDR3 coding sequence is TGTGCCAGCAGTGGTAAGCGGTTCCACACCGGGGAGCTGTTTTTT. This chain uses TRBV5-6 with TRBJ2-2; D may be TRBD2 (5 bases). The CDR3 has 15 amino acids. CDR1 is SGHDT, CDR2 YYEEEE, per germline. The V gene lost 5 bases and the J gene lost 3 bases, with 14 bases spanning the gap.

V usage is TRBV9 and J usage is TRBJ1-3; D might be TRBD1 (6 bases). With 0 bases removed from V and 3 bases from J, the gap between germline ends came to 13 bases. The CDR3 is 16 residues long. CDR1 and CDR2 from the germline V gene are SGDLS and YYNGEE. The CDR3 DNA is TGTGCCAGCAGCGTAGATGTGGGGGCGGATGGAAACACCATATATTTT. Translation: CASSVDVGADGNTIYF.

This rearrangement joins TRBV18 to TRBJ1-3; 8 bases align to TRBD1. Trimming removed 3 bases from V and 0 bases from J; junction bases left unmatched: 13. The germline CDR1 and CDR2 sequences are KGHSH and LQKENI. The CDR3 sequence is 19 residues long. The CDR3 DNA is TGTGCCAGCTCACCCTCCATTGGGGGACAGGCGGTCTCTGGAAACACCATATATTTT. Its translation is CASSPSIGGQAVSGNTIYF.

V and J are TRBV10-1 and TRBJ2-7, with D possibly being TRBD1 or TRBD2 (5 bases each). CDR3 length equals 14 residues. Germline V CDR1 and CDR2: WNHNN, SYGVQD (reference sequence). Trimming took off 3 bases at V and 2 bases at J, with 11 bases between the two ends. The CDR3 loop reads CASSDGGSAYEQYF. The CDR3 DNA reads TGCGCCAGCAGTGATGGGGGTAGCGCCTACGAGCAGTACTTC.

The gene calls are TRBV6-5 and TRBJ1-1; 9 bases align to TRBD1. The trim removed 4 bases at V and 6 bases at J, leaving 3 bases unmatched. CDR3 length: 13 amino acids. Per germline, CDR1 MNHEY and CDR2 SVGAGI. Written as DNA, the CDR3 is TGTGCCAGCAGTTTTACAGGGGGCCCTGAAGCTTTCTTT. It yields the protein CASSFTGGPEAFF.